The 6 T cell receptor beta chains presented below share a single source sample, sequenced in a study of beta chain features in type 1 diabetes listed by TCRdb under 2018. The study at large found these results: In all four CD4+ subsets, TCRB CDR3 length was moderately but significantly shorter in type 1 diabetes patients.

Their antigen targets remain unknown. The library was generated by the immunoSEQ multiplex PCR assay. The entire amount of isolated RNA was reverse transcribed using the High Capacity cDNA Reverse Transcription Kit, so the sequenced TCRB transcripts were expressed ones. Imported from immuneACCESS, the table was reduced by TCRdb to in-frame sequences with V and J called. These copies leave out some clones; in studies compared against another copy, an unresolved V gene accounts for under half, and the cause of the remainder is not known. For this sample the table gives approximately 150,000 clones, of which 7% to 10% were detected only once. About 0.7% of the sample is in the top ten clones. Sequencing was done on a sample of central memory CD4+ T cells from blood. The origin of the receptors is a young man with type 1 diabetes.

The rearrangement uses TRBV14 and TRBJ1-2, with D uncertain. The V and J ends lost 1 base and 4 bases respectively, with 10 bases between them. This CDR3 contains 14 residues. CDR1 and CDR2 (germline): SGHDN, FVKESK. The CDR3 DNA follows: TGTGCCAGCAGCCAAGGGGGAGGATCCTATGGCTACACCTTC. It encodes CASSQGGGSYGYTF.

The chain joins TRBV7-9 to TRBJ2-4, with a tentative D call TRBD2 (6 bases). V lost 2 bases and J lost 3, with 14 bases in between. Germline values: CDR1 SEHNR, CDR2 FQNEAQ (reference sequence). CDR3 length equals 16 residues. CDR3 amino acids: CASSLLATGDKNIQYF. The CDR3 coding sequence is TGTGCCAGCAGCTTACTAGCGACGGGGGACAAAAACATTCAGTACTTC. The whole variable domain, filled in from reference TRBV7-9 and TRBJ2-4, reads DTGVSQNPRHKITKRGQNVTFRCDPISEHNRLYWYRQTLGQGPEFLTYFQNEAQLEKSRLLSDRFSAERPKGSFSTLEIQRTEQGDSAMYLCASSLLATGDKNIQYFGAGTRLSVL.

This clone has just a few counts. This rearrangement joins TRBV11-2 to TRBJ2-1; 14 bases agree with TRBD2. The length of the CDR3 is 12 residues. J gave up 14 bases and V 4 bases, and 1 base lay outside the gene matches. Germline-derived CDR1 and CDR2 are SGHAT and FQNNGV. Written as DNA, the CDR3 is TGTGCCAGCAGCTCGGGACTAGCGGGGGAGTTCTTC. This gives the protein CASSSGLAGEFF.

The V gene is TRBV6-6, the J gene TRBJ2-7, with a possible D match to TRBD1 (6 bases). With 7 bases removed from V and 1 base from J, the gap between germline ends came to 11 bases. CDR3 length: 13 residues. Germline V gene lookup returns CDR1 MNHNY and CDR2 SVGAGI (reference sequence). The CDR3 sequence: CASTEDRSYEQYF. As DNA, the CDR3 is TGTGCCAGCACCGAAGACAGGTCCTACGAGCAGTACTTC.

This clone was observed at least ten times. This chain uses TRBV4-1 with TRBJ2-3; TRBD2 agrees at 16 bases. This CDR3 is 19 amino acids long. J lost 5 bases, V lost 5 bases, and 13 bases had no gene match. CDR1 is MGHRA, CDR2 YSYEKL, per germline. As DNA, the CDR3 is TGCGCCAGCAGCTCACCGGGACTAGCGGGGGGGGCCAACCAAGATACGCAGTATTTT. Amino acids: CASSSPGLAGGANQDTQYF.

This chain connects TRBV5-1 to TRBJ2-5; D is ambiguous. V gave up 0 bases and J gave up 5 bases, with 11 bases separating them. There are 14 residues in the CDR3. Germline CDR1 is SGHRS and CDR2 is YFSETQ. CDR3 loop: CASSLVAEMETQYF. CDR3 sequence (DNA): TGCGCCAGCAGCTTGGTGGCGGAGATGGAGACCCAGTACTTC.